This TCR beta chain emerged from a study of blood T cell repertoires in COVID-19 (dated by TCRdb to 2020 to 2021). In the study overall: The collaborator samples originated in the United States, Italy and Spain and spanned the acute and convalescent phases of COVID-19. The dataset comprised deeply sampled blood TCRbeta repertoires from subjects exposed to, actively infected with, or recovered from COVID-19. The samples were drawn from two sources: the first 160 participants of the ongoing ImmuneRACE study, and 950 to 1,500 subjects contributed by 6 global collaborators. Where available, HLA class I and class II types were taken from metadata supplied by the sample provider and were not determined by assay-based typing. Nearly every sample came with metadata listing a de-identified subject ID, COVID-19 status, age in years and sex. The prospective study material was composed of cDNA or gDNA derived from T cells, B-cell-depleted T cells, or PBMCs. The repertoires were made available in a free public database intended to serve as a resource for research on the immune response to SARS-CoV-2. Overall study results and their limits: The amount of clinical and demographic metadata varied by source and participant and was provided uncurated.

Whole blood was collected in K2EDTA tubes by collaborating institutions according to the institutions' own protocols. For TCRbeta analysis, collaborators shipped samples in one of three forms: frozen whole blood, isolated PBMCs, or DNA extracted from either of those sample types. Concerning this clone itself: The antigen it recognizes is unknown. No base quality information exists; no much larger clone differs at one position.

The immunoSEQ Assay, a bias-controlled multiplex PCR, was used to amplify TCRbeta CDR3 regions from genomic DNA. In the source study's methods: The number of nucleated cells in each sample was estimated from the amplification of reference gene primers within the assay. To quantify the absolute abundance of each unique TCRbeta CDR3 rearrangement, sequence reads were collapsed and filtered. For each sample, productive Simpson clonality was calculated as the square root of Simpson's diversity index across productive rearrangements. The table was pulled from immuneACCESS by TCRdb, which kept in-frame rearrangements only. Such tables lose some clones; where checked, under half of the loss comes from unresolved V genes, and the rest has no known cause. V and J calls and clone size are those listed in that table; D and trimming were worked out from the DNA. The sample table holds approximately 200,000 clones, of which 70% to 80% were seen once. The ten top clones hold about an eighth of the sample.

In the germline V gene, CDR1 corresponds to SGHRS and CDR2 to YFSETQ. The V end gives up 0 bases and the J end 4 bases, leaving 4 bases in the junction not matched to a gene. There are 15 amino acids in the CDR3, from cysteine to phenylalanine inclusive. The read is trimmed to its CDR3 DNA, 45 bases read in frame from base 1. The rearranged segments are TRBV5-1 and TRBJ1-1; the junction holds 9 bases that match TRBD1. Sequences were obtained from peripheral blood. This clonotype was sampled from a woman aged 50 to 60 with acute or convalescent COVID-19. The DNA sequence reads TGCGCCAGCAGCTTGGGCACAGGGGGCGTCACTGAAGCTTTCTTT. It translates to CASSLGTGGVTEAFF.